This entry describes one TCR beta chain. The antigen is undetermined. TCR beta cDNA libraries had unique molecular identifiers. TCRdb reanalysed the PCR reads using MiXCR and keeps one entry per CDR3 protein. The sample shows roughly 570,000 distinct CDR3 sequences, around a third of them seen only once. The source of the sample is a study of post-analysis software for immune sequencing data. Whole-study findings and limits: Patients carried roughly 5 TRBV segments more frequently than controls did, and TRBV5-6, TRBV5-1 and TRBV20-1 were among them.

V was pared by 5 bases and J by 2 bases, with 5 bases of the junction left unmatched. Looked up from germline, CDR1 is DFQATT and CDR2 is SNEGSKA (reference sequence). The CDR3 is 14 residues long. This sequence joins TRBV20-1 and TRBJ2-7, with TRBD2 matching over 11 bases. Material for sequencing was blood. The source is a girl aged 2-17 years with multiple sclerosis. The CDR3 sequence is CSAGGTSGAYEQYF. The DNA of the CDR3 is TGCAGTGCTGGCGGGACTAGCGGAGCCTACGAGCAGTACTTC.